This TCR beta chain was retrieved from a study of CD8+ T cells in alopecia areata. This CDR3 comprises 14 residues. The germline V gene has CDR1 SGHTS and CDR2 YDEGEE. V lost 2 bases and J lost 6; bases outside the gene matches: 2. Indicated treatment: oral pan-JAK inhibitor, 5-10 mg twice daily. Collected material from alopecia areata patients comprised lesional scalp punch biopsies and peripheral blood. Sequencing templates came from extracted RNA that was reverse transcribed into cDNA. Libraries were prepared by immunoSEQ multiplex PCR; TCRdb keeps only in-frame clonotypes and omits some of them. The sample contains around 100,000 clones, under 90% of which appear only once.

This sequence originates from a human donor with alopecia areata. The chain couples TRBV5-8 to TRBJ2-1; the match to TRBD2 covers 10 bases. The input for sequencing was CD8+ T cells sorted from blood, taken around week 31, from a patient treated with tofacitinib. The CDR3 loop reads CASSFPSGSNEQFF. The CDR3 region has the DNA TGTGCCAGCAGCTTTCCTAGCGGGAGCAATGAGCAGTTCTTC.